The rows below give T cell receptor beta chains drawn from one sample of a study of breast tumors, draining lymph nodes, adjacent tissues. In TCRdb, the multiplex PCR reads were re-called with MiXCR into one record per CDR3 protein. The data contain fewer than 250,000 distinct CDR3 sequences, approximately 31% of them seen just once; the ten biggest clones take up roughly 1.5%. Sample: axillary lymph node tissue. The receptor source for this set is a female donor with breast cancer. Some clones in this sample may be carry-over from other donors' samples. Each CDR3 is given with its conserved first and last residue. D genes are given only for firm matches. The listing skips clone size in some rows; elsewhere it reads once, few, many or a size class.

v_gene: TRBV28
abundance: many
j_gene: TRBJ1-5
d_gene: TRBD1
CDR3aa: CASRTGGGYSNQPQHF
CDR3nt: TGTGCCAGCAGGACAGGGGGCGGTTATAGCAATCAGCCCCAGCATTTT

v_gene: TRBV11-2
abundance: many
j_gene: TRBJ2-2
d_gene: -
CDR3aa: CASSPRQANTGELFF
CDR3nt: TGTGCCAGCAGCCCCCGACAGGCGAACACCGGGGAGCTGTTTTTT

v_gene: TRBV11-2
abundance: many
j_gene: TRBJ2-3
d_gene: -
CDR3aa: CASSPDRYTDTQYF
CDR3nt: TGTGCCAGCAGCCCCGACAGATACACAGATACGCAGTATTTT

v_gene: TRBV12-3/TRBV12-4
abundance: -
j_gene: TRBJ1-5
d_gene: -
CDR3aa: CASSSRDVYQPQHF
CDR3nt: TGTGCCAGCAGTTCCCGGGACGTCTATCAGCCCCAGCATTTT

v_gene: TRBV9
abundance: many
j_gene: TRBJ2-2
d_gene: -
CDR3aa: CASSEGSSNTGELFF
CDR3nt: TGTGCCAGCAGCGAGGGATCTTCCAACACCGGGGAGCTGTTTTTT

v_gene: TRBV20-1
abundance: many
j_gene: TRBJ2-7
d_gene: -
CDR3aa: CSATGTSYEQYF
CDR3nt: TGCAGTGCAACGGGGACGTCATACGAGCAGTACTTC

v_gene: TRBV20-1
abundance: -
j_gene: TRBJ2-5
d_gene: -
CDR3aa: CSAPDGNQPQYF
CDR3nt: TGCAGTGCTCCGGACGGAAATCAGCCCCAGTACTTC

v_gene: TRBV7-9
abundance: many
j_gene: TRBJ1-4
d_gene: -
CDR3aa: CASSYKEREKLFF
CDR3nt: TGTGCCAGCAGTTACAAGGAACGGGAAAAACTGTTTTTT

v_gene: TRBV4-1
abundance: many
j_gene: TRBJ2-1
d_gene: -
CDR3aa: CASSQDRTTNNEQFF
CDR3nt: TGCGCCAGCAGCCAAGATCGGACAACGAACAATGAGCAGTTCTTC

v_gene: TRBV7-2
abundance: many
j_gene: TRBJ2-7
d_gene: -
CDR3aa: CASSLMGRFYEQYF
CDR3nt: TGTGCCAGCAGCTTAATGGGGCGCTTCTACGAGCAGTACTTC

v_gene: TRBV5-1
abundance: many
j_gene: TRBJ2-1
d_gene: TRBD2
CDR3aa: CASSSTRGATSGRPEQFF
CDR3nt: TGCGCCAGCAGCTCCACCAGAGGGGCTACTAGCGGGCGCCCCGAGCAGTTCTTC

v_gene: TRBV7-9
abundance: -
j_gene: TRBJ2-1
d_gene: TRBD2
CDR3aa: CTSSQGLARNTEQFF
CDR3nt: TGTACCAGCAGCCAGGGACTAGCGCGTAATACTGAGCAGTTCTTC

v_gene: TRBV15
abundance: many
j_gene: TRBJ1-1
d_gene: -
CDR3aa: CATSRDQVGQAFF
CDR3nt: TGTGCCACCAGCAGAGATCAGGTAGGGCAAGCTTTCTTT

v_gene: TRBV29-1
abundance: many
j_gene: TRBJ2-1
d_gene: -
CDR3aa: CSAQYFNEQFF
CDR3nt: TGCAGCGCTCAGTATTTCAATGAGCAGTTCTTC

v_gene: TRBV7-3
abundance: many
j_gene: TRBJ2-6
d_gene: -
CDR3aa: CASSPQSSGANVLTF
CDR3nt: TGTGCCAGCAGCCCCCAGTCCTCTGGGGCCAACGTCCTGACTTTC

v_gene: TRBV11-3
abundance: -
j_gene: TRBJ2-3
d_gene: -
CDR3aa: CASGIGGSTDTQYF
CDR3nt: TGTGCCAGCGGGATAGGGGGATCCACAGATACGCAGTATTTT

v_gene: TRBV7-9
abundance: many
j_gene: TRBJ1-2
d_gene: TRBD1
CDR3aa: CASSPRYSRDRTYGYTF
CDR3nt: TGTGCCAGCAGCCCCAGGTACTCCCGGGACAGGACCTATGGCTACACCTTC

v_gene: TRBV7-9
abundance: many
j_gene: TRBJ2-7
d_gene: -
CDR3aa: CASSFAGRDYEQYF
CDR3nt: TGTGCCAGCAGCTTTGCCGGGCGGGACTACGAGCAGTACTTC

v_gene: TRBV20-1
abundance: -
j_gene: TRBJ1-1
d_gene: -
CDR3aa: CSAVKPGEDTEAFF
CDR3nt: TGCAGTGCTGTAAAGCCGGGAGAGGACACTGAAGCTTTCTTT

v_gene: TRBV20-1
abundance: -
j_gene: TRBJ2-5
d_gene: TRBD2
CDR3aa: CSAERGGSDRETQYF
CDR3nt: TGCAGTGCCGAGAGGGGCGGGAGTGATCGGGAGACCCAGTACTTC

v_gene: TRBV20-1
abundance: -
j_gene: TRBJ1-1
d_gene: TRBD1
CDR3aa: CSARDTDRAGIAFF
CDR3nt: TGCAGTGCTAGAGACACCGACAGGGCCGGGATAGCTTTCTTT

v_gene: TRBV20-1
abundance: many
j_gene: TRBJ2-1
d_gene: TRBD2
CDR3aa: CSGTTSGIVNEQFF
CDR3nt: TGCAGTGGGACGACTAGCGGGATTGTTAATGAGCAGTTCTTC

v_gene: TRBV6-1
abundance: many
j_gene: TRBJ2-1
d_gene: -
CDR3aa: CASIQGHLALNEQFF
CDR3nt: TGTGCCAGCATCCAAGGACATCTCGCCCTCAATGAGCAGTTCTTC

v_gene: TRBV16
abundance: many
j_gene: TRBJ2-1
d_gene: -
CDR3aa: CASSHSYTGNEQFF
CDR3nt: TGTGCCAGCAGCCACTCCTACACAGGGAATGAGCAGTTCTTC

v_gene: TRBV4-1
abundance: once
j_gene: TRBJ2-1
d_gene: -
CDR3aa: CASSQQPGLMGNEQFF
CDR3nt: TGCGCCAGCAGCCAACAGCCAGGCCTGATGGGCAATGAGCAGTTCTTC

v_gene: TRBV20-1
abundance: few
j_gene: TRBJ2-1
d_gene: TRBD2
CDR3aa: CSARAPGLAALRLDEQFF
CDR3nt: TGCAGTGCTAGAGCCCCAGGACTAGCGGCATTACGTCTGGATGAGCAGTTCTTC

v_gene: TRBV19
abundance: -
j_gene: TRBJ1-2
d_gene: TRBD1
CDR3aa: CARETGGYGYTF
CDR3nt: TGTGCCCGTGAGACAGGGGGCTATGGCTACACCTTC

v_gene: TRBV2
abundance: -
j_gene: TRBJ2-7
d_gene: TRBD2
CDR3aa: CASSKTSVNEQYF
CDR3nt: TGTGCCAGCAGTAAGACTAGCGTAAACGAGCAGTACTTC

v_gene: TRBV9
abundance: many
j_gene: TRBJ2-5
d_gene: -
CDR3aa: CASSVGGLGQETQYF
CDR3nt: TGTGCCAGCAGCGTAGGAGGTCTAGGCCAAGAGACCCAGTACTTC

v_gene: TRBV6-5
abundance: -
j_gene: TRBJ2-1
d_gene: TRBD2
CDR3aa: CASSRGTSGLPGDEQFF
CDR3nt: TGTGCCAGCAGTCGCGGGACTAGCGGCCTCCCTGGGGATGAGCAGTTCTTC

v_gene: TRBV19
abundance: -
j_gene: TRBJ1-4
d_gene: TRBD1
CDR3aa: CASSTQDRGKKLFF
CDR3nt: TGTGCCAGCAGTACCCAAGACAGGGGAAAAAAACTGTTTTTT

v_gene: TRBV4-1
abundance: many
j_gene: TRBJ1-3
d_gene: -
CDR3aa: CASSPGLYSGNTIYF
CDR3nt: TGCGCCAGCAGCCCGGGCCTATACTCTGGAAACACCATATATTTT

v_gene: TRBV2
abundance: many
j_gene: TRBJ2-2
d_gene: -
CDR3aa: CASMDSSNTGELFF
CDR3nt: TGTGCCAGCATGGACAGCTCGAACACCGGGGAGCTGTTTTTT

v_gene: TRBV30
abundance: many
j_gene: TRBJ2-7
d_gene: -
CDR3aa: CAWSVNRAYEQYF
CDR3nt: TGTGCCTGGAGTGTAAACAGGGCCTACGAGCAGTACTTC

v_gene: TRBV10-3
abundance: many
j_gene: TRBJ1-2
d_gene: TRBD1
CDR3aa: CAINPGQHGYTF
CDR3nt: TGTGCCATCAACCCGGGACAGCATGGCTACACCTTC

v_gene: TRBV6-5
abundance: many
j_gene: TRBJ2-5
d_gene: -
CDR3aa: CASSFTGYQETQYF
CDR3nt: TGTGCCAGCAGTTTTACCGGTTACCAAGAGACCCAGTACTTC

v_gene: TRBV19
abundance: -
j_gene: TRBJ2-6
d_gene: TRBD2
CDR3aa: CASSIAGGAYVLTF
CDR3nt: TGTGCCAGTAGTATAGCGGGAGGGGCCTACGTCCTGACTTTC

v_gene: TRBV5-5
abundance: many
j_gene: TRBJ2-3
d_gene: TRBD2
CDR3aa: CASSPTSGSSDTQYF
CDR3nt: TGTGCCAGCAGCCCTACTAGCGGGAGCTCAGATACGCAGTATTTT

v_gene: TRBV19
abundance: -
j_gene: TRBJ1-3
d_gene: -
CDR3aa: CASSIAGSGNTIYF
CDR3nt: TGTGCCAGTAGTATAGCAGGCTCTGGAAACACCATATATTTT

v_gene: TRBV5-4
abundance: many
j_gene: TRBJ2-5
d_gene: TRBD1
CDR3aa: CASSRGRETQYF
CDR3nt: TGTGCCAGCTCAAGGGGGCGCGAGACCCAGTACTTC

v_gene: TRBV20-1
abundance: many
j_gene: TRBJ2-7
d_gene: TRBD2
CDR3aa: CSASATSGTNPGEQYF
CDR3nt: TGCAGTGCTAGTGCCACTAGCGGGACTAACCCAGGCGAGCAGTACTTC

v_gene: TRBV7-2
abundance: -
j_gene: TRBJ1-1
d_gene: TRBD1
CDR3aa: CASSLRDRDMNTEAFF
CDR3nt: TGTGCCAGCAGCTTACGGGACAGGGACATGAACACTGAAGCTTTCTTT

v_gene: TRBV5-1
abundance: many
j_gene: TRBJ2-3
d_gene: -
CDR3aa: CASSPEGWRATDTQYF
CDR3nt: TGCGCCAGCAGCCCTGAGGGGTGGAGGGCGACAGATACGCAGTATTTT

v_gene: TRBV12-3/TRBV12-4
abundance: -
j_gene: TRBJ1-1
d_gene: -
CDR3aa: CPSRKQGYTEAFF
CDR3nt: TGTCCCAGCAGGAAACAGGGTTACACTGAAGCTTTCTTT

v_gene: TRBV28
abundance: many
j_gene: TRBJ1-2
d_gene: -
CDR3aa: CASGDGYTF
CDR3nt: TGTGCCAGCGGAGATGGCTACACCTTC

v_gene: TRBV20-1
abundance: -
j_gene: TRBJ2-7
d_gene: -
CDR3aa: CSALRGHSYAQHF
CDR3nt: TGCAGTGCCCTCCGGGGGCACTCCTACGCGCAGCACTTC

v_gene: TRBV6-2/TRBV6-3
abundance: few
j_gene: TRBJ2-3
d_gene: -
CDR3aa: CASSLTAAAADTQYF
CDR3nt: TGTGCCAGCAGTCTCACAGCCGCGGCGGCAGATACGCAGTATTTT

v_gene: TRBV6-1
abundance: many
j_gene: TRBJ1-2
d_gene: TRBD1
CDR3aa: CASSRTGTGPYGYTF
CDR3nt: TGTGCCAGCAGCAGAACCGGGACAGGGCCTTATGGCTACACCTTC

v_gene: TRBV24-1
abundance: once
j_gene: TRBJ2-7
d_gene: -
CDR3aa: CAASSPGEYEQYF
CDR3nt: TGTGCCGCCAGCTCACCGGGGGAATACGAGCAGTACTTC

v_gene: TRBV7-2
abundance: -
j_gene: TRBJ1-2
d_gene: -
CDR3aa: CASSLPTGSDVYGYTF
CDR3nt: TGTGCCAGCAGCCTACCGACAGGCTCCGACGTCTATGGCTACACCTTC

v_gene: TRBV6-2/TRBV6-3
abundance: many
j_gene: TRBJ2-7
d_gene: TRBD2
CDR3aa: CASSTRLARHYEQYF
CDR3nt: TGTGCCAGCAGTACCCGACTAGCGCGACACTACGAGCAGTACTTC

v_gene: TRBV4-2
abundance: many
j_gene: TRBJ2-2
d_gene: -
CDR3aa: CASSQGRERITPGNTGELFF
CDR3nt: TGTGCCAGCAGCCAAGGACGGGAGCGGATAACTCCGGGAAACACCGGGGAGCTGTTTTTT

v_gene: TRBV7-2
abundance: many
j_gene: TRBJ2-7
d_gene: -
CDR3aa: CASSLRGEQYF
CDR3nt: TGTGCCAGCAGCTTAAGAGGGGAGCAGTACTTC

v_gene: TRBV20-1
abundance: few
j_gene: TRBJ1-1
d_gene: TRBD1
CDR3aa: CSARDRGRFGLNTEAFF
CDR3nt: TGCAGTGCTCGGGACAGGGGGCGATTCGGGCTGAACACTGAAGCTTTCTTT

v_gene: TRBV7-4
abundance: many
j_gene: TRBJ2-7
d_gene: TRBD2
CDR3aa: CANVSGGYEQYF
CDR3nt: TGTGCAAACGTCTCGGGGGGCTACGAGCAGTACTTC

v_gene: TRBV7-3
abundance: many
j_gene: TRBJ2-1
d_gene: -
CDR3aa: CASSPQGNSGQFF
CDR3nt: TGTGCCAGCAGCCCGCAGGGGAACAGCGGTCAGTTCTTC

v_gene: TRBV24-1
abundance: -
j_gene: TRBJ1-2
d_gene: -
CDR3aa: CATSDLTDGYTF
CDR3nt: TGTGCCACCAGTGACCTGACAGATGGCTACACCTTC

v_gene: TRBV4-1
abundance: many
j_gene: TRBJ1-2
d_gene: -
CDR3aa: CASSIKGTIYGYTF
CDR3nt: TGCGCCAGCAGCATTAAGGGCACCATCTATGGCTACACCTTC

v_gene: TRBV24-1
abundance: -
j_gene: TRBJ2-7
d_gene: TRBD2
CDR3aa: CATSEVTSGQTEQYF
CDR3nt: TGTGCCACCAGTGAGGTTACTAGCGGGCAAACCGAGCAGTACTTC